These 8 T cell receptor beta chains originate from one sample sequenced in a study of blood T cell repertoires in COVID-19 (TCRdb year 2020). Receptor amplification or capture employed the immunoSEQ multiplex PCR assay. The source is immuneACCESS, and TCRdb retained only in-frame sequences with V and J called. Part of the clones is not carried over; for the studies checked, unresolved V genes explain less than half of this, and the remainder is unexplained. The sample profile shows over 200,000 clones; roughly 88% of them were found once. The top ten clones comprise roughly 2.5% of the sample. Sequenced input: PBMCs or T cells enriched from blood (not recorded which). The source is a woman between 35 and 50 years old with acute COVID-19.

The chain links TRBV5-1 to TRBJ2-3; 7 nucleotides align to TRBD2. Germline V gene data show CDR1 as SGHRS and CDR2 as YFSETQ. The CDR3 runs to 16 residues. V was pared by 0 bases and J by 1 base, with 5 bases of the junction left unmatched. CDR3 loop: CASSLDASGGTDTQYF. The CDR3 coding sequence is TGCGCCAGCAGCTTGGATGCTAGCGGAGGCACAGATACGCAGTATTTT.

V and J are TRBV2 and TRBJ1-2; 9 bases line up with TRBD1. The germline V gene has CDR1 SNHLY and CDR2 FYNNEI. The CDR3 extends over 14 amino acids. Trimming cost V 4 bases and J 4 bases; bases outside gene matches: 4. CDR3 coding DNA: TGTGCCAGCAGTGTCCGGGACAGGGTCTATGGCTACACCTTC. Amino acids: CASSVRDRVYGYTF.

The chain combines TRBV28 with TRBJ2-5; TRBD1 matches 9 bases. The germline V gene encodes CDR1 MDHEN and CDR2 SYDVKM. This CDR3 region has 16 residues. V trimming: 6 bases; J trimming: 2 bases; junction bases outside the gene matches: 10. This chain's CDR3 is CASSRKGQGIQETQYF. CDR3 bases: TGTGCCAGCAGCAGAAAGGGACAGGGTATTCAAGAGACCCAGTACTTC.

The sample holds one count of this clone. The chain joins TRBV19 to TRBJ1-2, with 9 bases aligning to TRBD1. The CDR3 is 17 amino acids. The ends lost 6 bases at V and 2 bases at J; junction bases unmatched: 13. Per the germline V gene, CDR1 is LNHDA and CDR2 is SQIVND (reference sequence). The CDR3 DNA reads TGTGCCAGTAGCCTTGGACAGGGGTCCTCAAGAAACTATGGCTACACCTTC. This sequence encodes CASSLGQGSSRNYGYTF.

This clone was detected only once. The chain recombines TRBV30 with TRBJ2-3; D is possibly TRBD2 (5 bases). Germline V gene sequence: CDR1 GTSNPN, CDR2 SVGIG (reference sequence). With 4 bases removed from V and 8 bases from J, the gap between germline ends came to 16 bases. The CDR3 totals 13 residues. CDR3 coding DNA: TGTGCCTGGACCGGCTCTATCAGCGGTACGCAGTATTTT. It yields the protein CAWTGSISGTQYF.

The CDR3 region has the DNA TGTGCCAGCAGTGAAGGAGGTCGGGTGAACACTGAAGCTTTCTTT. It codes for CASSEGGRVNTEAFF. This chain connects TRBV25-1 to TRBJ1-1; D unclear. The germline V and J ends were trimmed by 2 bases and 0 bases, with 10 bases remaining between them. The V gene's germline CDR1 is MGHDK and CDR2 SYGVNS. This CDR3 spans 15 amino acids.

J is TRBJ1-3 and V is TRBV25-1; 7 bases align to TRBD1. Germline lookup yields CDR1 MGHDK and CDR2 SYGVNS. V lost 3 bases to trimming and J lost 4 bases; unmatched junction nucleotides: 6. The CDR3 extends over 15 amino acids. CDR3 in amino acids: CASSDPTGEGNTIYF. CDR3 nucleotide sequence: TGTGCCAGCAGTGACCCAACAGGGGAAGGAAACACCATATATTTT.

The chain links TRBV18 to TRBJ1-2, with TRBD1 identical over 8 bases. The germline V gene has CDR1 KGHSH and CDR2 LQKENI. Trimming removed 3 bases from V and 8 bases from J; junction bases left unmatched: 2. There are 12 residues in the CDR3. The CDR3 nucleotides are TGTGCCAGCTCACCGTGGACAGGGGGCTACACCTTC. It specifies CASSPWTGGYTF.